This TCR beta chain was sequenced during a study of control samples from healthy donors and cancer patients. Germline values: CDR1 MNHEY, CDR2 SMNVEV (reference sequence). V dropped 10 bases and J dropped 8 bases, with 17 bases sitting between them. This CDR3 region has 12 residues. Clones were read by immunoSEQ multiplex PCR, and TCRdb kept only the in-frame ones, dropping some. The sample contains roughly 120,000 clones, 80% to 95% of which appear only once. Sequencing input: blood. The receptor was isolated from a woman under 30 in good health. The chain employs TRBV27 and TRBJ1-2; D might be TRBD1 (6 bases). The CDR3 region is CATRGGARGYTF. CDR3 DNA: TGTGCCACGCGGGGGGGGGCTCGCGGCTACACCTTC.